The sample holds a few counts of the clone carrying this T cell receptor (beta chain). Its specificity is unknown. These data are taken from a study of T cell repertoires in cytomegalovirus infection. TCRdb independently ran MiXCR on the reads; one entry per CDR3 protein. The table includes roughly 920,000 distinct CDR3 sequences, under 40% detected once. The CDR3 spans 15 residues. V shed 3 bases, J shed 4 bases, and the junction held 7 bases outside the gene matches. From germline, CDR1 is LNHNV and CDR2 YYDKDF (reference sequence). This TCR derives from a human donor in good health (CMV status not recorded). Some clones in this sample may be carry-over from other donors' samples. The V and J genes are TRBV15 and TRBJ1-2, with TRBD1 matching over 8 bases. The sample consisted of cultured CD8+ T cells from PBMCs, taken from culture after CMV antigen stimulation. The CDR3 DNA follows: TGTGCCACCAGCAGCAGCGACAGGGGTCTCTATGGCTACACCTTC. Amino acids: CATSSSDRGLYGYTF.